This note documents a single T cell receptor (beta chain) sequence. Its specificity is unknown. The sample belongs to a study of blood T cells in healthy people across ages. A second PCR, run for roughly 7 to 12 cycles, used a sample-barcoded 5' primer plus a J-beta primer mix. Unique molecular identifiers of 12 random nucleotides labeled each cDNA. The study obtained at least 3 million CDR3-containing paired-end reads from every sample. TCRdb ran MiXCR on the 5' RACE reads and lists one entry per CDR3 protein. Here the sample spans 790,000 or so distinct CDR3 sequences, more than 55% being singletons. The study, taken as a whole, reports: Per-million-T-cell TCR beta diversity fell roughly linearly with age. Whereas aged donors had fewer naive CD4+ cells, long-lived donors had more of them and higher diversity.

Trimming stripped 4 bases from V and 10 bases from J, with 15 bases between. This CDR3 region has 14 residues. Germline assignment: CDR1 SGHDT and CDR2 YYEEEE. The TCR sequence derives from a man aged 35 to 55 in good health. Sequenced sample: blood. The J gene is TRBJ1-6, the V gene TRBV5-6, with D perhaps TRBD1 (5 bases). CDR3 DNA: TGTGCCAGCAGCCCAGGGTTAATGGGATCACCCCTCCACTTT. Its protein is CASSPGLMGSPLHF.